Each of the 11 T cell receptor beta chains below was sequenced from the same sample in a study of blood T cell repertoires in COVID-19. Libraries were prepared by immunoSEQ multiplex PCR; TCRdb keeps only in-frame clonotypes and omits some of them. The sample includes 250,000 to 400,000 clones, about 90% of them seen just once. Sequenced input: peripheral blood. The source is a woman aged 30 to 39 with COVID-19, enrolled during active disease.

This clone has only one observation. The gene calls are TRBV3-1 (or the pseudogene TRBV3-2) and TRBJ1-5; D perhaps matches TRBD1 (5 bases). Between the trimmed V and J ends, which lost 0 bases and 2 bases, there was a span of 11 bases. The CDR3 covers 16 residues. Germline V CDR1 and CDR2: LGHDT, YNNKEL (reference sequence). The CDR3 sequence: CASSQDAGTGNQPQHF. The CDR3 bases are TGTGCCAGCAGCCAAGATGCGGGGACTGGCAATCAGCCCCAGCATTTT.

As concerns this clone: A single base separates this from a much larger clone, so it may be a read error. The rearrangement links TRBV28 to TRBJ1-1; D possibly corresponds to TRBD1 (6 bases). The CDR3 contains 13 residues. Between the trimmed V and J ends, which lost 5 bases and 2 bases, there was a span of 9 bases. Per germline, CDR1 MDHEN and CDR2 SYDVKM. The CDR3 reads CASSEQGNTEAFF. CDR3 sequence (DNA): TGTGCCAGCAGTGAACAGGGTAACACTGAAGCTTTCTTT.

The chain employs TRBV30 and TRBJ1-5; 8 bases line up with TRBD1. With V trimmed by 3 bases and J by 5 bases, 12 bases remained unmatched. Germline V gives CDR1 GTSNPN, CDR2 SVGIG (reference sequence). This CDR3 has 16 residues. DNA of the CDR3: TGTGCCTGGAGGAGACAGGGGCTGGTGAGCGATCAGCCCCAGCATTTT. It yields the protein CAWRRQGLVSDQPQHF.

On this clone itself: Within the sample, other DNA sequences also encode this same CDR3. J is TRBJ2-7 and V is TRBV19, with 11 bases identical to TRBD2. Losses at the gene ends were 5 bases for V and 3 bases for J; bases not matched to a gene: 6. Germline CDR1 LNHDA, CDR2 SQIVND (reference sequence). The CDR3 length is 15 residues. CDR3 sequence reads: CASSFAGTSGYEQYF. In DNA, the CDR3 is TGTGCCAGTAGTTTTGCGGGGACTAGCGGCTACGAGCAGTACTTC.

The chain has TRBV10-3 and TRBJ1-4, with 7 bases fitting TRBD1. Per germline, CDR1 ENHRY and CDR2 SYGVKD. The CDR3 sequence is 14 residues long. With 6 bases clipped from V and 4 bases from J, the junction kept 5 bases outside the gene matches. In nucleotides, the CDR3 is TGTGCCATCAGGCCTGACAGGGATAATGAAAAACTGTTTTTT. It specifies CAIRPDRDNEKLFF.

The rearrangement links TRBV29-1 to TRBJ1-4; 9 bases are a match to TRBD1. Germline-derived CDR1 and CDR2 are SQVTM and ANQGSEA. The V gene end was trimmed by 7 bases and the J gene end by 5 bases; junction bases not matched to a gene: 8. The CDR3 consists of 14 residues. The CDR3 DNA sequence: TGCAGCGCCATTTTCGGGACAGGGAATGAAAAACTGTTTTTT. Protein: CSAIFGTGNEKLFF.

CDR3 amino acids: CASSTGTSGYNEQFF. The CDR3 DNA sequence: TGCGCCAGCAGCACCGGGACTAGCGGGTATAATGAGCAGTTCTTC. The genes are TRBV5-1 and TRBJ2-1, with 12 bases matching TRBD2. The CDR3 loop spans 15 amino acids. Germline V gene data show CDR1 as SGHRS and CDR2 as YFSETQ. Trimming cost V 4 bases and J 7 bases; bases outside gene matches: 6.

This clone is a singleton in its sample. This chain links TRBV3-1 (or the pseudogene TRBV3-2) with TRBJ2-3; TRBD2 matches at 8 bases. CDR1 is LGHDT, CDR2 YNNKEL, per germline (reference sequence). The CDR3 is 17 amino acids. The V segment lost 1 base and the J segment 5 bases; nucleotides outside the gene matches: 11. The CDR3 protein is CASSQVADSGGRDTQYF. DNA for the CDR3: TGTGCCAGCAGCCAAGTCGCGGACAGCGGGGGCAGAGATACGCAGTATTTT.

This sequence joins TRBV5-4 and TRBJ2-7, with a possible D match to TRBD1 (6 bases). Germline CDR1 is SGHNT and CDR2 is YYREEE (reference sequence). This CDR3 is 15 amino acids long. V gave up 4 bases and J gave up 3 bases, with 17 bases separating them. The CDR3 DNA reads TGTGCCAGCAGCCTGGATGGACAGCCTCGCTACGAGCAGTACTTC. It codes for CASSLDGQPRYEQYF.

This clone was counted a few times. This rearrangement joins TRBV11-3 to TRBJ2-7, with TRBD2 matching over 13 bases. After removal of 3 bases from V and 4 bases from J, the junction contained 6 bases not matched to a gene. Germline CDR1 is SGHNT and CDR2 is YENEEA. The CDR3 spans 16 residues. Here the CDR3 reads CASSFSGTSGIYEQYF. The CDR3 DNA reads TGTGCCAGCAGCTTCTCCGGGACTAGCGGGATATACGAGCAGTACTTC.

This chain links TRBV5-1 with TRBJ1-2, with D maybe TRBD1 (5 bases). This CDR3 is built from 15 residues. With 0 bases removed from V and 4 bases from J, the gap between germline ends came to 13 bases. Germline V lookup: CDR1 SGHRS, CDR2 YFSETQ. The CDR3 nucleotides read TGCGCCAGCAGCTTGGGAGAGACAGCCCTCTATGGCTACACCTTC. Translated: CASSLGETALYGYTF.